This T cell receptor beta chain was sequenced in a study of T cell clonotyping in hematopoietic cell transplantation. This clone was counted between two and nine times. Its antigen is as yet unknown. CDR3 length: 13 residues. The germline V gene encodes CDR1 SGDLS and CDR2 YYNGEE. Trimming took 3 bases from V and 7 from J, leaving 10 bases between them. Overall study findings and caveats: Recipient TCR diversity dropped after transplant; expanded clonotypes rose from day 30 to 180. Cells were unsorted, so CD4 and CD8 contributions were not separated. Few recipient clonotypes overlapped donors; over 95% were de novo at given depth.

Sequencing was performed with immunoSEQ multiplex PCR; in TCRdb, only in-frame clones are kept and a portion is missing. The table includes approximately 6,000 clones, about three quarters detected once. The sequencing used PBMCs, collected 100 days after allogeneic stem cell transplant. The rearrangement uses TRBV9 and TRBJ1-4; D gene unclear. The sequence came from a female patient between 25 and 45 years old who had an allogeneic stem cell transplant, so the T cells may come from the graft donor. Some clones in this sample may be carry-over from other donors' samples. The CDR3 DNA reads as TGTGCCAGCAGCGGACCGGGTCTTGAAAAACTGTTTTTT. Translated: CASSGPGLEKLFF.